The rows below give T cell receptor beta chains drawn from one sample of a study of vaccination and CD4 T cells after COVID-19. Their antigens are not known. MiXCR, run by TCRdb on the PCR reads, gives a single entry per CDR3 protein. The data hold 15,000 to 20,000 distinct CDR3 sequences, with under 65% observed a single time. Sequenced material: CD4+ T cells from blood, cultured in vitro. All receptors derive from a human donor who had recovered from COVID-19. Both conserved end residues are part of each CDR3. The D gene is left open where the match is weak. Clone size is stated in some rows and not others, as once, few, many or a class when expanded.

D gene	V gene	clone size	J gene	CDR3 protein	CDR3 DNA
TRBD1	TRBV28	-	TRBJ1-2	CASSRGTGVIYGYTF	TGTGCCAGCAGTCGTGGGACAGGGGTCATCTATGGCTACACCTTC
-	TRBV28	few	TRBJ2-3	CASSPTGRTDTQYF	TGTGCCAGCAGTCCGACAGGCCGCACAGATACGCAGTATTTT
TRBD1	TRBV7-2	-	TRBJ2-7	CASGSIRYRGRRIYEQYF	TGTGCCAGCGGTTCCATTCGTTACAGGGGTCGCCGAATCTACGAGCAGTACTTC
-	TRBV19	few	TRBJ1-5	CASSIRGNSNQPQHF	TGTGCCAGTAGTATCCGGGGGAATAGCAATCAGCCCCAGCATTTT
-	TRBV11-2	-	TRBJ2-7	CASSLSFSSSYEQYF	TGTGCCAGCAGCTTAAGTTTTAGCAGTTCCTACGAGCAGTACTTC
-	TRBV6-1	-	TRBJ1-1	CASSVGTLNTEAFF	TGTGCCAGCAGTGTGGGGACGTTGAACACTGAAGCTTTCTTT
-	TRBV28	-	TRBJ2-3	CASSPSQLSSTDTQYF	TGTGCCAGCAGTCCATCACAGCTCAGCAGCACAGATACGCAGTATTTT
-	TRBV7-9	-	TRBJ1-2	CASSSLQSYTF	TGTGCCAGCAGCTCTCTCCAAAGCTACACCTTC
TRBD1	TRBV24-1	-	TRBJ1-5	CATSDSGTGGIYQPQHF	TGTGCCACCAGTGATTCCGGGACAGGGGGCATCTATCAGCCCCAGCATTTT
-	TRBV7-2	few	TRBJ1-5	CASSFVGGGNQPQHF	TGTGCCAGCAGCTTCGTTGGAGGAGGCAATCAGCCCCAGCATTTT
-	TRBV20-1	few	TRBJ1-4	CSASEGLNEKLFF	TGCAGTGCTAGTGAGGGTCTGAATGAAAAACTGTTTTTT
TRBD1	TRBV5-3	-	TRBJ1-6	CASSLGQGWSPLHF	TGTGCCAGCAGCTTGGGACAGGGGTGGTCACCCCTCCACTTT
TRBD1	TRBV7-8	-	TRBJ1-1	CASSSRDRGPTEAFF	TGTGCCAGCAGCTCCAGAGACAGGGGGCCTACTGAAGCTTTCTTT
-	TRBV10-3	-	TRBJ2-1	CAINYYSCEQFF	TGTGCCATCAACTATTATAGCTGTGAGCAGTTCTTC
-	TRBV2	-	TRBJ1-2	CASILILTGPYGYTF	TGTGCCAGCATCCTAATACTTACAGGTCCCTATGGCTACACCTTC
-	TRBV4-1	-	TRBJ2-2	CASAKQGSTSGELFF	TGCGCCAGCGCGAAACAGGGCAGCACATCCGGGGAGCTGTTTTTT
TRBD1	TRBV28	once	TRBJ1-1	CASSNDRVAEAFF	TGTGCCAGCAGTAACGACAGGGTCGCTGAAGCTTTCTTT